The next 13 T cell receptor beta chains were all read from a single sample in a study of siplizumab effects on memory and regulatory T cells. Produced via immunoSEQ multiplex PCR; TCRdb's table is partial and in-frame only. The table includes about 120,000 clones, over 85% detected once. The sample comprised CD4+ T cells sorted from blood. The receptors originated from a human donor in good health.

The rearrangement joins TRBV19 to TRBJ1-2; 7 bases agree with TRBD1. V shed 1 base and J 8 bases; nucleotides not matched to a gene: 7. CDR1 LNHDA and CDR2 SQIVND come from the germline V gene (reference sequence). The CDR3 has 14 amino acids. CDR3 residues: CASSIVGGAGGYTF. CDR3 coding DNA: TGTGCCAGTAGTATAGTAGGGGGCGCAGGCGGCTACACCTTC.

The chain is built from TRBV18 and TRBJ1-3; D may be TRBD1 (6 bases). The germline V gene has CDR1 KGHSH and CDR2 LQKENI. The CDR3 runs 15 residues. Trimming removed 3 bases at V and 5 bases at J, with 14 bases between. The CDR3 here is CASSPEQGPRNTIYF. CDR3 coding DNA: TGTGCCAGCTCACCGGAACAGGGACCAAGAAACACCATATATTTT.

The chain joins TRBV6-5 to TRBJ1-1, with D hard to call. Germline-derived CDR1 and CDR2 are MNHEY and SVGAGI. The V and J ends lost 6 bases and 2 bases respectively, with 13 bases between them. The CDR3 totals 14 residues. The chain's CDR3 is CASSRNTVNTEAFF. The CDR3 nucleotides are TGTGCCAGCAGCCGTAATACAGTAAACACTGAAGCTTTCTTT.

The CDR3 here is CATAGNTEAFF. For the CDR3, the DNA is TGTGCCACTGCGGGGAACACTGAAGCTTTCTTT. This sequence joins TRBV30 and TRBJ1-1; D unclear. CDR1 and CDR2 from the germline V gene are GTSNPN and SVGIG (reference sequence). V lost 8 bases to trimming and J lost 1 base, with 8 bases between them. CDR3 size: 11 residues.

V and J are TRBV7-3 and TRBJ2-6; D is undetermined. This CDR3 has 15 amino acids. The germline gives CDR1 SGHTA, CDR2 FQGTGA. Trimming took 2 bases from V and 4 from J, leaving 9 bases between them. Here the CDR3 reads CASSLGWAGANVLTF. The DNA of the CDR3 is TGTGCCAGCAGCTTAGGGTGGGCGGGGGCCAACGTCCTGACTTTC.

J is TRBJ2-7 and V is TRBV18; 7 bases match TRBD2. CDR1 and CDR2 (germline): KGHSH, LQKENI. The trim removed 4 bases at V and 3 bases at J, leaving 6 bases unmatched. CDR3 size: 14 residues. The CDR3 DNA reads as TGTGCCAGCTCACAGGGGAGGGGTGTCTACGAGCAGTACTTC. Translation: CASSQGRGVYEQYF.

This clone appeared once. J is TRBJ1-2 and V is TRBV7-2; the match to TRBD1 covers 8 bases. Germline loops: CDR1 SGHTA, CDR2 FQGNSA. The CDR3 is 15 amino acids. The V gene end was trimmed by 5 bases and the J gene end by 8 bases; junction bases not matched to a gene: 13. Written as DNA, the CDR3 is TGTGCCAGCAGCCCAACCCACCCAGGGGGCCGGGGCTACACCTTC. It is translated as CASSPTHPGGRGYTF.

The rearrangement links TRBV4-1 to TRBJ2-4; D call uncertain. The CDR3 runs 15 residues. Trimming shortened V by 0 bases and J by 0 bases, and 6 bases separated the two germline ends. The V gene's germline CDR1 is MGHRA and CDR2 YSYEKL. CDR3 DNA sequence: TGCGCCAGCAGCCAAGATGCCATAGCCAAAAACATTCAGTACTTC. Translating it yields CASSQDAIAKNIQYF.

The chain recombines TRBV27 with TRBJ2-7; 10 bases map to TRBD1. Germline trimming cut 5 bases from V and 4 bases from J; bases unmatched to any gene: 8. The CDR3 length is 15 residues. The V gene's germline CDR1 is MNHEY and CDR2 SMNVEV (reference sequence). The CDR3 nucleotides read TGTGCCAGCAGTCAACCGACAGGGGGCAAGTACGAGCAGTACTTC. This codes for CASSQPTGGKYEQYF.

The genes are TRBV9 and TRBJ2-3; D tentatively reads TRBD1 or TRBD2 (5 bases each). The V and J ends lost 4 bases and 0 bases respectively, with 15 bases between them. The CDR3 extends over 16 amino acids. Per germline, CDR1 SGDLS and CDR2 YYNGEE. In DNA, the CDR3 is TGTGCCAGCAGCACCCCCCGGGGCGGGAGCACAGATACGCAGTATTTT. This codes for CASSTPRGGSTDTQYF.

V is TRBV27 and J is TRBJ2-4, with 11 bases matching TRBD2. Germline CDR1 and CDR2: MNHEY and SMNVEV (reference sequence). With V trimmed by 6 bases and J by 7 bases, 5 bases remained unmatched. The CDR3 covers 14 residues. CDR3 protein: CASSFSGGGNIQYF. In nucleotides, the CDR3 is TGTGCCAGCAGCTTTAGCGGGGGGGGGAACATTCAGTACTTC.

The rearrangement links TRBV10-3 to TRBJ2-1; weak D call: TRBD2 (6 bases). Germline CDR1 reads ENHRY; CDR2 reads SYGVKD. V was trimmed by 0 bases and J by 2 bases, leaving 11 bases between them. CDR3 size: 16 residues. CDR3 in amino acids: CAISESLGGTYNEQFF. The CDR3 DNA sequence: TGTGCCATCAGTGAGTCGTTGGGGGGTACCTACAATGAGCAGTTCTTC.

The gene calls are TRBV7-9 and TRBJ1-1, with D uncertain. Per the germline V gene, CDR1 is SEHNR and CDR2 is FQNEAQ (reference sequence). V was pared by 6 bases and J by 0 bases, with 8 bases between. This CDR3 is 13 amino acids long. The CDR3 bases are TGTGCCAGCAGATTGGAGATGAACACTGAAGCTTTCTTT. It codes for CASRLEMNTEAFF.